The entry below gives a single TCR beta chain sequence along with its context. What it binds is not known. The germline V gene has CDR1 LNHNV and CDR2 YYDKDF (reference sequence). Unmatched junction bases numbered 8, after V lost 5 bases and J lost 6 bases. The CDR3 totals 14 residues. The sample belongs to a study of immune evolution from preneoplasia to lung adenocarcinoma. Study results and caveats: Normal lung had highest clonality; later lesions appeared denser, more diverse.

The assay was immunoSEQ multiplex PCR, and TCRdb's table has in-frame clones only and misses some. Here the sample spans 3,000 or so clones, around four fifths being singletons. The sequence was obtained from a person aged 60-79 years with lung adenocarcinoma. V and J are TRBV15 and TRBJ1-1; 8 bases line up with TRBD1. The sample consisted of FFPE minimally invasive lung adenocarcinoma tissue. The CDR3, as DNA: TGTGCCACCAGCGACGATCAGGGGGCGTCTGAAGCTTTCTTT. Residues: CATSDDQGASEAFF.